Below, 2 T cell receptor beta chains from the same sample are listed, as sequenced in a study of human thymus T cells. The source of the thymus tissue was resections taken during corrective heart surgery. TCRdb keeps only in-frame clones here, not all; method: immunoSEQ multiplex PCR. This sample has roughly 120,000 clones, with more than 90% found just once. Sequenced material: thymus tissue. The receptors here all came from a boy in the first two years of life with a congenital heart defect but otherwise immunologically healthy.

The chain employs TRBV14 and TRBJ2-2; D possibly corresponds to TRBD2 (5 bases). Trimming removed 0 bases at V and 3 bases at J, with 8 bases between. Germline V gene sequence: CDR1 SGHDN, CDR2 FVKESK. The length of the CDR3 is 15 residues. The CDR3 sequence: CASSQEPGDTGELFF. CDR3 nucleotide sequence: TGTGCCAGCAGCCAAGAGCCCGGGGACACCGGGGAGCTGTTTTTT. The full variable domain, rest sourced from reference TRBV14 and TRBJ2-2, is EAGVTQFPSHSVIEKGQTVTLRCDPISGHDNLYWYRRVMGKEIKFLLHFVKESKQDESGMPNNRFLAERTGGTYSTLKVQPAELEDSGVYFCASSQEPGDTGELFFGEGSRLTVL.

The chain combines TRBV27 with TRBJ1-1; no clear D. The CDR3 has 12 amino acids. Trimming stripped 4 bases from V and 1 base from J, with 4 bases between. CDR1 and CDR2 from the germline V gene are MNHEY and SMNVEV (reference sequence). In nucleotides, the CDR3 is TGTGCCAGCAGTTCGGGGAACACTGAAGCTTTCTTT. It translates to CASSSGNTEAFF.